The 2 T cell receptor beta chains below come from one sample, sequenced in a study of CD8+ T cells in alopecia areata. RNA extraction and reverse transcription yielded cDNA as sequencing template. TCRdb's copy holds only in-frame clones and misses some; the assay was immunoSEQ multiplex PCR. The repertoire holds about 150,000 clones, 50% to 60% seen once, with 4% to 5.5% in the top ten. The sequenced sample was CD4+ T cells sorted from blood. These receptors were taken from a human donor in good health.

The V gene is TRBV30, the J gene TRBJ1-2, with D tentatively TRBD1 (5 bases). This CDR3 is built from 12 residues. V was pared by 2 bases and J by 4 bases, with 8 bases between. Germline loops: CDR1 GTSNPN, CDR2 SVGIG (reference sequence). CDR3 region: CAWSPGSYGYTF. CDR3 nucleotides: TGTGCCTGGAGTCCAGGGAGCTATGGCTACACCTTC.

The chain links TRBV30 to TRBJ1-2, with a tentative D call TRBD1 (6 bases). The germline V gene encodes CDR1 GTSNPN and CDR2 SVGIG (reference sequence). This CDR3 is built from 15 residues. V lost 0 bases to trimming and J lost 6 bases, with 17 bases between them. CDR3: CAWSVRDKQRNGYTF. The CDR3 bases are TGTGCCTGGAGTGTACGGGACAAACAGAGGAATGGCTACACCTTC.